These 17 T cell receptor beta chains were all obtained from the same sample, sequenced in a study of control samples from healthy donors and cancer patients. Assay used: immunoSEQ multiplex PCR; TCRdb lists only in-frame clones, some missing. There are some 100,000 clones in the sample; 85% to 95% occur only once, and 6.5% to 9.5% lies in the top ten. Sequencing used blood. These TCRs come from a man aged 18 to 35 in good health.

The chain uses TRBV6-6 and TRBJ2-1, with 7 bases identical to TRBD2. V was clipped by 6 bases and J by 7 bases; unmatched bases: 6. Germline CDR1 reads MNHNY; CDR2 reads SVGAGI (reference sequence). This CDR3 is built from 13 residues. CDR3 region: CASSSISGNEQFF. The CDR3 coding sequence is TGTGCCAGCAGCTCCATTAGCGGGAATGAGCAGTTCTTC.

The CDR3 sequence is CSARLPRGYTF. The CDR3 DNA sequence: TGCAGTGCTAGGTTACCCCGTGGCTACACCTTC. J is TRBJ1-2 and V is TRBV20-1; D not certain. This CDR3 comprises 11 residues. V was clipped by 3 bases and J by 7 bases, with 9 bases between them. CDR1 is DFQATT and CDR2 is SNEGSKA in the germline V gene (reference sequence).

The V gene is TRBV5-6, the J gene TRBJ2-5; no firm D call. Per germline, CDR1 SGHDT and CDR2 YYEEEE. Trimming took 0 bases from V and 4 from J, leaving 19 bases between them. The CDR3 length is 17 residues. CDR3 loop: CASSLASPLEPGETQYF. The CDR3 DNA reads TGTGCCAGCAGCTTGGCCTCCCCCCTGGAGCCCGGAGAGACCCAGTACTTC.

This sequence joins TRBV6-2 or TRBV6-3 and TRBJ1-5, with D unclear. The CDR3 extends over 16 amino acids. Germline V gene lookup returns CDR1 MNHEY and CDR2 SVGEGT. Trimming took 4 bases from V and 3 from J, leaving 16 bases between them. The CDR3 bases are TGTGCCAGCAGTTTACCAGGCATTTCACCCAATCAGCCCCAGCATTTT. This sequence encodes CASSLPGISPNQPQHF.

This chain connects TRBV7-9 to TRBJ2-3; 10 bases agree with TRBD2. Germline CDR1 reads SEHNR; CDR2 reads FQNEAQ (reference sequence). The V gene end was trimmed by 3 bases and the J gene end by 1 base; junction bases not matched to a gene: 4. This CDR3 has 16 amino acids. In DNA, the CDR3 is TGTGCCAGCAGCTTCCTAGCGGGAGCGGGCACAGATACGCAGTATTTT. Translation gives CASSFLAGAGTDTQYF.

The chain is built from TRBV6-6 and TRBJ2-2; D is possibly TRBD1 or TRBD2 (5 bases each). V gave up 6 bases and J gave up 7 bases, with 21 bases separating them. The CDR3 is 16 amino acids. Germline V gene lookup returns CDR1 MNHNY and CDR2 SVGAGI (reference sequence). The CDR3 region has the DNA TGTGCCAGCAGGGCTGGACTGGATTGGGGCGGCGGGGAGCTGTTTTTT. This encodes CASRAGLDWGGGELFF.

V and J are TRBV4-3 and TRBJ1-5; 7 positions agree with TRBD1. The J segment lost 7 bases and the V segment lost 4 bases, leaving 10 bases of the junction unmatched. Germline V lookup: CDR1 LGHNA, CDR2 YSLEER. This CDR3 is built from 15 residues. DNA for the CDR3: TGCGCCAGCAGCCTATTTAGGGGGCTTGGACAGCCCCAGCATTTT. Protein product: CASSLFRGLGQPQHF.

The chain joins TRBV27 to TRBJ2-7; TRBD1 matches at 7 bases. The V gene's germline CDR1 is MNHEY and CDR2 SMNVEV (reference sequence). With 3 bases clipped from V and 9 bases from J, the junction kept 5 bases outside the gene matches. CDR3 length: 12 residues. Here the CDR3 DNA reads TGTGCCAGCAGTTTGCGACAGGGCGCGCAGTACTTC. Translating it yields CASSLRQGAQYF.

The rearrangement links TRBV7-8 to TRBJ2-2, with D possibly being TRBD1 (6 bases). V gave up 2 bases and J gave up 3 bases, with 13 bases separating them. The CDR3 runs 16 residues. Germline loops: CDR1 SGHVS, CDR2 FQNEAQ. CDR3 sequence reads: CASSLSQQGYTGELFF. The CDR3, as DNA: TGTGCCAGCAGCTTATCACAACAGGGTTACACCGGGGAGCTGTTTTTT.

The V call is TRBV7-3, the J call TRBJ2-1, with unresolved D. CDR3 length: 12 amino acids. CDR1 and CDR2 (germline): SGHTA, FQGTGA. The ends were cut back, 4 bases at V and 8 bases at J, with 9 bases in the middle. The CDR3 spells CASSSSMDEQFF. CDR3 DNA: TGTGCCAGCAGCTCCTCTATGGATGAGCAGTTCTTC.

The CDR3 reads CATRAGNTGELFF. In DNA form, the CDR3 reads TGTGCCACCAGGGCGGGAAACACCGGGGAGCTGTTTTTT. The rearrangement joins TRBV24-1 to TRBJ2-2; a weak D match, TRBD2 (6 bases). V was cut by 7 bases and J by 2 bases, with 7 bases left in between. In germline, CDR1 is KGHDR, CDR2 SFDVKD. The CDR3 has 13 residues.

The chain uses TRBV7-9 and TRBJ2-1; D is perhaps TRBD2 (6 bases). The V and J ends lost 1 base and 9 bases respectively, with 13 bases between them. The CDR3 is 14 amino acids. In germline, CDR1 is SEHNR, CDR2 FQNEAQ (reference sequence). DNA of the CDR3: TGTGCCAGCAGCTTAGGGGGGGATGGCATTGAGCAGTTCTTC. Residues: CASSLGGDGIEQFF.

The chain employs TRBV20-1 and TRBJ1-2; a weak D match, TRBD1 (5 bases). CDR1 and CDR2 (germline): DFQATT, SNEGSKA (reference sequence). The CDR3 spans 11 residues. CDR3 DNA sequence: TGCAGCGCCTCGTTGGGGGATGGCTACACCTTC. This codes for CSASLGDGYTF.

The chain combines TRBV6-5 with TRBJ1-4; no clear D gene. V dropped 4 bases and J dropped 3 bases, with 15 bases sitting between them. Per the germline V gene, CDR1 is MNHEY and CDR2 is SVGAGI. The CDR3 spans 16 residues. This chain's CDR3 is CASSFRTRASNEKLFF. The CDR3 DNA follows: TGTGCCAGCAGTTTCCGGACCCGGGCCTCTAATGAAAAACTGTTTTTT.

The CDR3 region is CASRAPDTATDTQYF. For the CDR3, the DNA is TGTGCCAGCCGGGCCCCGGACACCGCCACAGATACGCAGTATTTT. This chain joins TRBV27 and TRBJ2-3; weak D call: TRBD1 (5 bases). This CDR3 region has 15 residues. Deletions cut 8 bases from V and 2 bases from J, with 17 bases between. Germline lookup yields CDR1 MNHEY and CDR2 SMNVEV (reference sequence).

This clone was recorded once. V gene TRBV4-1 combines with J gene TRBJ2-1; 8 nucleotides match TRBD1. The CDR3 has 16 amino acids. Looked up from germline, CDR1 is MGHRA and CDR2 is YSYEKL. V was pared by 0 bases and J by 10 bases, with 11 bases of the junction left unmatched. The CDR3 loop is CASSQDSGQGAGEQFF. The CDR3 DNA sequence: TGCGCCAGCAGCCAAGATTCGGGTCAGGGGGCTGGGGAGCAGTTCTTC.

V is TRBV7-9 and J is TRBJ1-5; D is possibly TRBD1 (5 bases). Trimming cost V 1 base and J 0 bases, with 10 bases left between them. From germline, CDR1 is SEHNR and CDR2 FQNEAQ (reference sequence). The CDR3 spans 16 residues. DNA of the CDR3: TGTGCCAGCAGCTTAGGCGGAGGGGTTAGCAATCAGCCCCAGCATTTT. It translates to CASSLGGGVSNQPQHF.